Below, 27 T cell receptor beta chains from the same sample are listed, as sequenced in a study of low-dose radiotherapy and immunotherapy resistance in tumors. Both a constant-region primer and a V-primer adapter served to amplify TCRs across roughly 20 PCR cycles. TCRdb ran MiXCR on the reads and lists one entry per CDR3 protein. The sample carries about 50,000 distinct CDR3 sequences, 10% to 15% recorded once. Time point described: before trial treatment. The sample here was PBMCs, taken before treatment. The receptors shown here come from a female donor with ovarian cancer.

On this clonotype: Since a far larger clone is one base different, this is likely a read error. CDR3 in amino acids: CASNLAEYNEQYF. CDR3 DNA: TGTGCCAGCAATCTAGCGGAGTACAATGAGCAGTACTTC. The chain employs TRBV28 and TRBJ2-7; TRBD2 aligns across 7 bases. The V segment lost 7 bases and the J segment 7 bases; nucleotides outside the gene matches: 10. This CDR3 contains 13 residues. The germline gives CDR1 MDHEN, CDR2 SYDVKM.

The table lists this clonotype with many counts. The chain employs TRBV6-2 or TRBV6-3 and TRBJ2-3, with D uncertain. The V end lost 3 bases, the J end lost 0 bases, and 7 bases lay between the germline ends. The CDR3 has 14 residues. The V gene's germline CDR1 is MNHEY and CDR2 SVGEGT. The CDR3 sequence: CASSYGSSTDTQYF. In DNA, the CDR3 is TGTGCCAGCAGTTATGGTTCAAGCACAGATACGCAGTATTTT.

This clonotype was seen at least ten times. This sequence joins TRBV20-1 and TRBJ2-7; D not certain. The CDR3 runs to 11 residues. Germline lookup yields CDR1 DFQATT and CDR2 SNEGSKA (reference sequence). Trimming cost V 2 bases and J 2 bases, with 4 bases left between them. The DNA for the CDR3 is TGCAGTGCTAGACGGACCTACGAGCAGTACTTC. It encodes CSARRTYEQYF.

In its sample, this clonotype ranks as medium-sized. V gene TRBV5-4 combines with J gene TRBJ2-1; unclear D gene. The CDR3 sequence is 15 residues long. Germline V gene sequence: CDR1 SGHNT, CDR2 YYREEE (reference sequence). V was pared by 0 bases and J by 9 bases, with 16 bases between. The CDR3 protein is CASSLGRTVMGEQFF. The CDR3 coding sequence is TGTGCCAGCAGCTTGGGACGGACGGTCATGGGTGAGCAGTTCTTC.

This clonotype came up many times. The genes are TRBV29-1 and TRBJ2-5; D is undetermined. Trimming took 7 bases from V and 6 from J, leaving 9 bases between them. The CDR3 runs to 10 residues. From germline, CDR1 is SQVTM and CDR2 ANQGSEA. DNA of the CDR3: TGCAGCGCCCTAGAGCAGACCCAGTACTTC. It codes for CSALEQTQYF.

This clonotype was observed at least ten times. V and J are TRBV19 and TRBJ2-2; D ambiguous. The CDR3 is 15 residues long. CDR1 and CDR2 from the germline V gene are LNHDA and SQIVND (reference sequence). V dropped 3 bases and J dropped 7 bases, with 15 bases sitting between them. The DNA for the CDR3 is TGTGCCAGTAGTATCGGGTCAGTTCGACTCGGGGAGCTGTTTTTT. Its protein is CASSIGSVRLGELFF.

This clonotype was counted a few times. This chain links TRBV28 with TRBJ2-3; 9 bases match TRBD1. The CDR3 contains 15 residues. The V segment lost 2 bases and the J segment 2 bases; nucleotides outside the gene matches: 2. Germline V lookup: CDR1 MDHEN, CDR2 SYDVKM. CDR3 nucleotide sequence: TGTGCCAGCAGTTTAAGGGACAGGGCCACAGATACGCAGTATTTT. It yields the protein CASSLRDRATDTQYF.

By share of the sample, this clonotype is medium-sized. The rearrangement joins TRBV2 to TRBJ2-7; possibly TRBD2 for D (5 bases). Trimming cost V 2 bases and J 2 bases, with 13 bases left between them. The CDR3 spans 15 residues. Germline loops: CDR1 SNHLY, CDR2 FYNNEI. CDR3 protein: CASSESLGVTYEQYF. In nucleotides, the CDR3 is TGTGCCAGCAGTGAATCCTTGGGAGTCACCTACGAGCAGTACTTC. Supplemented by reference TRBV2 and TRBJ2-7, the full variable domain reads EPEVTQTPSHQVTQMGQEVILRCVPISNHLYFYWYRQILGQKVEFLVSFYNNEISEKSEIFDDQFSVERPDGSNFTLKIRSTKLEDSAMYFCASSESLGVTYEQYFGPGTRLTVT.

This clonotype was detected ten times or more. The chain recombines TRBV20-1 with TRBJ1-2, with unresolved D. Germline assignment: CDR1 DFQATT and CDR2 SNEGSKA (reference sequence). With 5 bases removed from V and 2 bases from J, the gap between germline ends came to 9 bases. The CDR3 has 12 residues. The CDR3 bases are TGCAGTGCTCCGGACGGAAACTATGGCTACACCTTC. This sequence encodes CSAPDGNYGYTF.

There are many counts of this clonotype. This sequence joins TRBV12-3 or TRBV12-4 and TRBJ2-2, with D perhaps given as TRBD1 or TRBD2 (5 bases each). Trimming took off 7 bases at V and 4 bases at J, with 13 bases between the two ends. The CDR3 contains 14 residues. The CDR3 reads CASNFWGSTGELFF. CDR3 DNA: TGTGCCAGCAATTTTTGGGGGAGCACCGGGGAGCTGTTTTTT.

In this sample, this clonotype turned up a few times. V gene TRBV5-4 combines with J gene TRBJ2-3, with 7 bases that match TRBD2. The length of the CDR3 is 17 residues. Germline trimming cut 2 bases from V and 0 bases from J; bases unmatched to any gene: 9. In germline, CDR1 is SGHNT, CDR2 YYREEE (reference sequence). Here the CDR3 DNA reads TGTGCCAGCAGCTTCGGGGGGAGAATTACTAGCACAGATACGCAGTATTTT. Amino acid sequence: CASSFGGRITSTDTQYF.

The sample holds many counts of this clonotype. The chain recombines TRBV29-1 with TRBJ2-7; no clear D gene. CDR1 is SQVTM and CDR2 is ANQGSEA in the germline V gene. This CDR3 is built from 14 residues. V was pared by 0 bases and J by 2 bases, with 11 bases between. The CDR3 protein is CSVEEGHKPYEQYF. CDR3 sequence (DNA): TGCAGCGTTGAAGAAGGTCACAAGCCCTACGAGCAGTACTTC.

This clonotype was detected ten times or more. The chain combines TRBV12-3 or TRBV12-4 with TRBJ2-1; TRBD1 agrees at 10 bases. The CDR3 runs 16 residues. The trim removed 4 bases at V and 6 bases at J, leaving 9 bases unmatched. CDR3 sequence: CASSSPAGQGINEQFF. In nucleotides, the CDR3 is TGTGCCAGCAGTTCCCCCGCGGGACAGGGGATCAATGAGCAGTTCTTC.

This clonotype was picked up many times. The V gene is TRBV7-8, the J gene TRBJ2-3, with 7 bases identical to TRBD2. V lost 5 bases to trimming and J lost 3 bases; unmatched junction nucleotides: 5. Looked up from germline, CDR1 is SGHVS and CDR2 is FQNEAQ. The CDR3 extends over 14 amino acids. The CDR3 protein is CASSTRLATDTQYF. The CDR3 DNA reads TGTGCCAGCAGCACCCGACTAGCAACAGATACGCAGTATTTT.

This clonotype was seen repeatedly, ten times or more. This chain joins TRBV30 and TRBJ2-5; a possible D gene is TRBD2 (5 bases). The CDR3 contains 15 residues. Germline assignment: CDR1 GTSNPN and CDR2 SVGIG (reference sequence). Trimming shortened V by 1 base and J by 0 bases, and 12 bases separated the two germline ends. The CDR3 reads CAWSDEGANQETQYF. The CDR3 DNA sequence: TGTGCCTGGAGTGACGAGGGAGCCAACCAAGAGACCCAGTACTTC.

In its sample, this clonotype was seen many times. V and J are TRBV7-2 and TRBJ2-5; TRBD2 is a possible D gene (5 bases). This CDR3 has 14 residues. The germline gives CDR1 SGHTA, CDR2 FQGNSA. V gave up 1 base and J gave up 5 bases, with 11 bases separating them. CDR3 in amino acids: CASSLGRASETQYF. CDR3 bases: TGTGCCAGCAGCTTAGGGCGGGCGAGTGAGACCCAGTACTTC.

The rearrangement links TRBV28 to TRBJ1-4; D call uncertain. Per germline, CDR1 MDHEN and CDR2 SYDVKM. The CDR3 spans 15 residues. V lost 8 bases and J 7 bases, leaving 20 bases between the germline ends. CDR3 residues: CASQGKGPTGEKLFF. In DNA form, the CDR3 reads TGTGCCAGCCAAGGAAAGGGCCCTACTGGTGAAAAACTGTTTTTT. The full variable domain, in which reference TRBV28 and TRBJ1-4 provide the parts outside the CDR3, is DVKVTQSSRYLVKRTGEKVFLECVQDMDHENMFWYRQDPGLGLRLIYFSYDVKMKEKGDIPEGYSVSREKKERFSLILESASTNQTSMYLCASQGKGPTGEKLFFGSGTQLSVL.

This clonotype was counted ten times or more. V usage is TRBV2 and J usage is TRBJ2-2; D is unresolved. The CDR3 is 16 residues long. Germline lookup yields CDR1 SNHLY and CDR2 FYNNEI. Trimming took 0 bases from V and 4 from J, leaving 12 bases between them. CDR3 residues: CASSEARVLGTGELFF. The CDR3 region has the DNA TGTGCCAGCAGTGAAGCTCGCGTCCTCGGCACCGGGGAGCTGTTTTTT.

This clonotype was counted at least ten times. The genes are TRBV29-1 and TRBJ1-2; D gene uncertain. CDR3 length: 14 amino acids. Germline V lookup: CDR1 SQVTM, CDR2 ANQGSEA. V gave up 3 bases and J gave up 4 bases, with 15 bases separating them. The CDR3 sequence is CSVEGSATLYGYTF. CDR3 coding DNA: TGCAGCGTTGAGGGATCGGCGACTCTCTATGGCTACACCTTC.

About this clonotype itself: A far more abundant clone sits one base away, making this likely a read error. V and J are TRBV6-8 and TRBJ2-7; D remains ambiguous. The CDR3 totals 13 residues. From germline, CDR1 is MNHGY and CDR2 SAAAGT. V lost 2 bases and J 3 bases, leaving 8 bases between the germline ends. CDR3 nucleotides: TGTGCCAGCAGTTACGGTACCCACTACGAGCAGTACTTC. This codes for CASSYGTHYEQYF.

The sample holds many counts of this clonotype. The rearrangement uses TRBV6-5 and TRBJ1-1, with a possible D match to TRBD1 (5 bases). Germline assignment: CDR1 MNHEY and CDR2 SVGAGI. The CDR3 is 14 residues long. The V end lost 2 bases, the J end lost 6 bases, and 13 bases lay between the germline ends. CDR3 nucleotides: TGTGCCAGCAGTTACGGAGACAGATGGGCTGAAGCTTTCTTT. Protein: CASSYGDRWAEAFF.

This clonotype was observed many times. The chain links TRBV12-3 or TRBV12-4 to TRBJ1-2; unclear D gene. V was shortened by 5 bases and J by 6 bases, with 16 bases between the two germline ends. The CDR3 is 14 residues long. CDR3: CASSPYGEADGYTF. In DNA form, the CDR3 reads TGTGCCAGCAGTCCCTATGGGGAGGCCGATGGCTACACCTTC.

Concerning this clonotype: An end of the junction does not agree with germline; a read error may underlie this. This chain joins TRBV5-3 and TRBJ2-1; 9 bases match TRBD1. TRBV5-3 is an ORF; its function is uncertain. The CDR3 has 15 amino acids. CDR3 residues: CASSLWDRDYNEQFF. CDR3 sequence (DNA): TGTGCCAGCAGCTTGTGGGACAGGGATTACAATGAGCAGTTCTTC.

The chain combines TRBV15 with TRBJ2-5, with 9 bases lining up with TRBD2. This CDR3 has 14 amino acids. CDR1 is LNHNV, CDR2 YYDKDF, per germline (reference sequence). The J segment lost 5 bases and the V segment lost 9 bases, leaving 10 bases of the junction unmatched. CDR3 protein: CATRRERGVETQYF. Here the CDR3 DNA reads TGTGCCACTCGGAGGGAGCGGGGGGTTGAGACCCAGTACTTC.

This clonotype was found many times. The genes are TRBV29-1 and TRBJ2-7; 8 positions agree with TRBD1. This CDR3 spans 14 amino acids. Trimming at V came to 6 bases and at J to 1 base, leaving 8 bases not matched to a gene. Germline CDR1 and CDR2: SQVTM and ANQGSEA. In DNA, the CDR3 is TGCAGCGTGACCGGGACAGGCCTTTCCTACGAGCAGTACTTC. This translates into CSVTGTGLSYEQYF.

This clonotype was seen many times. This chain connects TRBV7-2 to TRBJ1-1; a possible D gene is TRBD1 (6 bases). Germline CDR1 SGHTA, CDR2 FQGNSA. V lost 1 base and J lost 11, with 11 bases in between. This CDR3 spans 12 amino acids. The chain's CDR3 is CASSLDRGEAFF. The CDR3 DNA is TGTGCCAGCAGCTTAGATAGGGGGGAGGCTTTCTTT. Variable domain in full (rest from reference TRBV7-2 and TRBJ1-1): GAGVSQSPSNKVTEKGKDVELRCDPISGHTALYWYRQSLGQGLEFLIYFQGNSAPDKSGLPSDRFSAERTGGSVSTLTIQRTQQEDSAVYLCASSLDRGEAFFGQGTRLTVV.

This clonotype was counted many times. The chain recombines TRBV7-3 with TRBJ2-3; the D gene is possibly TRBD1 (5 bases). V dropped 1 base and J dropped 0 bases, with 11 bases sitting between them. Looked up from germline, CDR1 is SGHTA and CDR2 is FQGTGA. There are 16 residues in the CDR3. The CDR3 region has the DNA TGTGCCAGCAGCTTAAGGGGCCAGGGAAGCACAGATACGCAGTATTTT. This translates into CASSLRGQGSTDTQYF. The full variable domain, rest sourced from reference TRBV7-3 and TRBJ2-3, is GAGVSQTPSNKVTEKGKYVELRCDPISGHTALYWYRQSLGQGPEFLIYFQGTGAADDSGLPNDRFFAVRPEGSVSTLKIQRTERGDSAVYLCASSLRGQGSTDTQYFGPGTRLTVL.